This T cell receptor beta chain was recovered during a study of blood T cell repertoires in COVID-19. This table comes from immunoSEQ multiplex PCR, and its TCRdb copy is limited to in-frame clones, with some not included. The table includes some 96,000 clones, over 65% detected once. With 6 bases removed from V and 4 bases from J, the gap between germline ends came to 6 bases. The CDR3 length is 12 residues. The V gene's germline CDR1 is MNHEY and CDR2 SVGAGI. This TCR came from a human donor in a cohort sampled during active COVID-19. The sequenced sample was peripheral blood. This rearrangement joins TRBV6-5 to TRBJ2-2; D ambiguous. The CDR3 sequence: CASSGVTGELFF. CDR3 nucleotides: TGTGCCAGCAGCGGTGTCACCGGGGAGCTGTTTTTT.